These 30 T cell receptor beta chains were all obtained from the same sample, sequenced in a study of blood T cells in healthy people across ages. A second PCR of 7 to 11 cycles used a sample-barcoded 5' primer and a J-beta primer mix. TCRdb processed the 5' RACE reads anew with MiXCR; each CDR3 protein has one entry. The table records some 1,500,000 distinct CDR3 sequences, approximately 42% of them present only once. Sequencing input: blood. Receptors were obtained from a woman aged 18-29 years in good health.

This clonotype turned up a few times. The rearrangement links TRBV5-6 to TRBJ1-2, with D hard to call. This CDR3 spans 14 amino acids. V was shortened by 4 bases and J by 5 bases, with 15 bases between the two germline ends. Per germline, CDR1 SGHDT and CDR2 YYEEEE. The CDR3 here is CASSPSRELYGYTF. In nucleotides, the CDR3 is TGTGCCAGCAGCCCTTCCCGGGAACTTTATGGCTACACCTTC.

The table lists this clonotype with a few counts. The chain couples TRBV4-1 to TRBJ2-1; a possible D gene is TRBD2 (5 bases). The length of the CDR3 is 18 residues. Trimming took off 1 base at V and 1 base at J, with 17 bases between the two ends. Looked up from germline, CDR1 is MGHRA and CDR2 is YSYEKL. The CDR3 loop is CASSQANVEGWSYNEQFF. In nucleotides, the CDR3 is TGCGCCAGCAGCCAAGCAAACGTTGAGGGATGGTCCTACAATGAGCAGTTCTTC.

This chain joins TRBV30 and TRBJ1-2; tentatively, D is TRBD1 (5 bases). The CDR3 loop spans 13 amino acids. Germline V gene lookup returns CDR1 GTSNPN and CDR2 SVGIG (reference sequence). Trimming left V 6 bases short and J 8 bases short, with 19 bases between. The CDR3 reads CACGDQGVAGYTF. The DNA of the CDR3 is TGTGCCTGCGGAGACCAAGGGGTAGCCGGCTACACCTTC.

The chain carries TRBV27 and TRBJ2-7, with D perhaps TRBD1 (5 bases). There are 13 residues in the CDR3. V dropped 1 base and J dropped 5 bases, with 9 bases sitting between them. CDR1 is MNHEY, CDR2 SMNVEV, per germline (reference sequence). For the CDR3, the DNA is TGTGCCAGCAGTTTATGGGCCAGGGACGAGCAGTACTTC. Protein product: CASSLWARDEQYF.

The chain couples TRBV7-9 to TRBJ2-4; possibly TRBD2 for D (6 bases). The J call may be in error: the DNA end matches TRBJ2-7 better. This CDR3 spans 13 amino acids. Germline values: CDR1 SEHNR, CDR2 FQNEAQ (reference sequence). The CDR3 coding sequence is TGTGCCAGCAGCCTCCAAGGCGGGATCGAGCAGTACTTC. Its translation: CASSLQGGIEQYF.

The chain carries TRBV9 and TRBJ2-4; 7 bases map to TRBD1. From germline, CDR1 is SGDLS and CDR2 YYNGEE. After removal of 7 bases from V and 8 bases from J, the junction contained 12 bases not matched to a gene. This CDR3 comprises 14 residues. The CDR3 region is CASSGQSIEDIQYF. DNA for the CDR3: TGTGCCAGCTCGGGACAGAGTATAGAAGACATTCAGTACTTC. The full variable domain, in which reference TRBV9 and TRBJ2-4 provide the parts outside the CDR3, is DSGVTQTPKHLITATGQRVTLRCSPRSGDLSVYWYQQSLDQGLQFLIQYYNGEERAKGNILERFSAQQFPDLHSELNLSSLELGDSALYFCASSGQSIEDIQYFGAGTRLSVL.

This clonotype was seen a few times. CDR3 sequence: CASSSGQQVRIQHEQFF. CDR3 coding DNA: TGTGCCAGCAGCTCGGGGCAACAGGTTCGAATACAACATGAGCAGTTCTTC. The J gene is TRBJ2-1, the V gene TRBV7-2; either TRBD1 or TRBD2 may supply D (5 bases each). This CDR3 comprises 17 residues. Between the trimmed V and J ends, which lost 4 bases and 8 bases, there was a span of 24 bases. Germline CDR1 is SGHTA and CDR2 is FQGNSA.

This clonotype was observed a few times. This sequence joins TRBV20-1 and TRBJ2-1, with 12 bases lining up with TRBD2. The CDR3 contains 14 residues. Per germline, CDR1 DFQATT and CDR2 SNEGSKA (reference sequence). After removal of 3 bases from V and 8 bases from J, the junction contained 5 bases not matched to a gene. In DNA form, the CDR3 reads TGCAGTGCTAGTCGCCTAGCGGGGGGGGATGAGCAGTTCTTC. Encoded protein: CSASRLAGGDEQFF.

Comment on this clonotype: An end of the junction does not agree with germline; a read error may underlie this. The CDR3, as DNA: TGTGCCAACAGTATAACCGCCGGGGCCTCCTACGAGCAGTACTTC. It translates to CANSITAGASYEQYF. This chain links TRBV6-6 with TRBJ2-7; D tentatively reads TRBD1 or TRBD2 (5 bases each). Looked up from germline, CDR1 is MNHNY and CDR2 is SVGAGI (reference sequence). The CDR3 runs 15 residues.

The chain employs TRBV4-1 and TRBJ2-3, with a possible D match to TRBD1 (5 bases). Trimming cost V 0 bases and J 8 bases, with 12 bases left between them. The CDR3 has 14 amino acids. CDR1 and CDR2 (germline): MGHRA, YSYEKL. The chain's CDR3 is CASSQDSLQGTQYF. The CDR3 bases are TGCGCCAGCAGCCAAGACTCGCTCCAGGGTACGCAGTATTTT.

CDR3 residues: CASSPSGAGSEQYF. The CDR3 DNA is TGTGCCAGCAGCCCATCCGGGGCAGGGTCCGAGCAGTACTTC. This chain joins TRBV2 and TRBJ2-5; D tentatively fits TRBD1 or TRBD2 (5 bases each). TRBJ2-7 matches the DNA end more closely, so the J call is doubtful. The germline V gene encodes CDR1 SNHLY and CDR2 FYNNEI. The CDR3 is 14 amino acids.

The rearrangement joins TRBV27 to TRBJ1-2; D call uncertain. CDR3 length: 15 amino acids. Germline lookup yields CDR1 MNHEY and CDR2 SMNVEV (reference sequence). Trimming left V 4 bases short and J 5 bases short, with 17 bases between. In DNA, the CDR3 is TGTGCCAGCAGTTCCTGGAACCGCCAGCCTTATGGCTACACCTTC. Encoded protein: CASSSWNRQPYGYTF.

This clonotype was observed a few times. The J gene is TRBJ2-4, the V gene TRBV27, with 7 bases identical to TRBD1. Germline CDR1 and CDR2: MNHEY and SMNVEV (reference sequence). This CDR3 has 14 residues. With V trimmed by 5 bases and J by 7 bases, 8 bases remained unmatched. DNA of the CDR3: TGTGCCAGCAGTCGTGGGACAGTCTTGAACATTCAGTACTTC. Its translation: CASSRGTVLNIQYF.

The genes are TRBV6-2 or TRBV6-3 and TRBJ2-1; D is perhaps TRBD2 (6 bases). Trimming stripped 2 bases from V and 7 bases from J, with 12 bases between. From germline, CDR1 is MNHEY and CDR2 SVGEGT. This CDR3 has 14 amino acids. The chain's CDR3 is CASSYATGGNEQFF. The CDR3 DNA is TGTGCCAGCAGTTACGCCACCGGGGGTAATGAGCAGTTCTTC.

This rearrangement joins TRBV12-3 or TRBV12-4 to TRBJ2-7, with 9 bases matching TRBD2. The CDR3 length is 16 residues. The V gene end was trimmed by 3 bases and the J gene end by 7 bases; junction bases not matched to a gene: 13. The CDR3 nucleotides are TGTGCCAGCAGTTTCTGGGGCGGGGGGGCTGGTAATGAGCAGTACTTC. Translating it yields CASSFWGGGAGNEQYF.

The rearrangement uses TRBV11-2 and TRBJ2-1; D not certain. V lost 0 bases to trimming and J lost 4 bases, with 13 bases between them. The CDR3 is 16 amino acids. The germline CDR1 and CDR2 sequences are SGHAT and FQNNGV. As DNA, the CDR3 is TGTGCCAGCAGCTTAGATGACCGTCCCCTTTACAATGAGCAGTTCTTC. Its translation is CASSLDDRPLYNEQFF.

The sample holds a few counts of this clonotype. The chain has TRBV29-1 and TRBJ2-1; D uncertain. The germline V and J ends were trimmed by 2 bases and 0 bases, with 5 bases remaining between them. The CDR3 runs 13 residues. The germline V gene has CDR1 SQVTM and CDR2 ANQGSEA. The CDR3: CSVEQSSYNEQFF. As DNA, the CDR3 is TGCAGCGTTGAACAGAGCTCCTACAATGAGCAGTTCTTC.

Worth noting for this clonotype: At one of its ends the junction is not consistent with the germline gene, which may arise from a read error. The chain has TRBV7-9 and TRBJ1-2; D gene uncertain. Germline values: CDR1 SEHNR, CDR2 FQNEAQ (reference sequence). The CDR3 runs 12 residues. The CDR3 reads CTSSFGFYGYTF. The CDR3 DNA follows: TGTACCAGCAGCTTCGGCTTCTATGGCTACACCTTC.

The CDR3 protein is CASSQHISSNTEAFF. DNA for the CDR3: TGCGCCAGCAGCCAACACATCAGCTCGAACACTGAAGCTTTCTTT. The rearrangement joins TRBV4-1 to TRBJ1-1, with unresolved D. Germline CDR1 is MGHRA and CDR2 is YSYEKL. V gave up 2 bases and J gave up 1 base, with 11 bases separating them. This CDR3 is 15 amino acids long.

This clonotype was counted between two and nine times. The junction shows a germline mismatch at one end, possibly a read error. CDR3 in amino acids: CASSQDLPSRGTGELFF. The CDR3 nucleotides read TGTGCCAGTAGCCAAGATCTGCCTAGCCGCGGCACCGGGGAGCTGTTTTTT. The chain has TRBV14 and TRBJ2-2; tentative D call: TRBD2 (5 bases). The V gene's germline CDR1 is SGHDN and CDR2 FVKESK. The CDR3 loop spans 17 amino acids. The complete variable domain, with remaining parts taken from reference TRBV14 and TRBJ2-2, reads EAGVTQFPSHSVIEKGQTVTLRCDPISGHDNLYWYRRVMGKEIKFLLHFVKESKQDESGMPNNRFLAERTGGTYSTLKVQPAELEDSGVYFCASSQDLPSRGTGELFFGEGSRLTVL.

This chain uses TRBV15 with TRBJ2-2; D remains ambiguous. Trimming shortened V by 0 bases and J by 3 bases, and 14 bases separated the two germline ends. This CDR3 region has 17 residues. Germline V lookup: CDR1 LNHNV, CDR2 YYDKDF (reference sequence). CDR3 in DNA: TGTGCCACCAGCAGAGATCTACTGGGTTCGGACACCGGGGAGCTGTTTTTT. The encoded protein is CATSRDLLGSDTGELFF.

The chain uses TRBV20-1 and TRBJ1-3; D is unclear. Trimming cost V 4 bases and J 0 bases, with 16 bases left between them. The germline V gene has CDR1 DFQATT and CDR2 SNEGSKA (reference sequence). CDR3 size: 16 residues. In DNA form, the CDR3 reads TGCAGTGCTAACCCCCCGGGAGACGTCTCTGGAAACACCATATATTTT. Amino acid sequence: CSANPPGDVSGNTIYF.

The V call is TRBV20-1, the J call TRBJ2-1, with TRBD2 as a possible D gene (5 bases). V lost 6 bases, J lost 5 bases, and 17 bases lay in between. Germline values: CDR1 DFQATT, CDR2 SNEGSKA (reference sequence). The CDR3 consists of 14 residues. CDR3 in amino acids: CSALDGVYNNEQFF. In DNA form, the CDR3 reads TGCAGTGCGCTGGACGGGGTCTACAACAATGAGCAGTTCTTC.

This clonotype was seen more than once but under ten times. The V call is TRBV7-2, the J call TRBJ1-5; D is ambiguous. Deletions cut 5 bases from V and 7 bases from J, with 21 bases between. There are 16 residues in the CDR3. The germline CDR1 and CDR2 sequences are SGHTA and FQGNSA. Here the CDR3 DNA reads TGTGCCAGCAGCCACGGCCGACACCGAAAGAGGCAGCCCCAGCATTTT. This sequence encodes CASSHGRHRKRQPQHF.

The chain recombines TRBV4-3 with TRBJ1-5; TRBD1 matches 9 bases. V trimming: 0 bases; J trimming: 7 bases; junction bases outside the gene matches: 7. Germline CDR1 and CDR2: LGHNA and YSLEER. The CDR3 is 16 amino acids. In DNA form, the CDR3 reads TGCGCCAGCAGCCAAGATCCTTGGACAGGGGTCCAGCCCCAGCATTTT. This gives the protein CASSQDPWTGVQPQHF.

The chain employs TRBV7-8 and TRBJ2-1, with 7 bases fitting TRBD1. CDR1 is SGHVS, CDR2 FQNEAQ, per germline. CDR3 length: 16 residues. Trimming removed 5 bases from V and 7 bases from J; junction bases left unmatched: 14. For the CDR3, the DNA is TGTGCCAGCAGCCCCCGAGGTGCAGGGGGTACTAATGAGCAGTTCTTC. Protein product: CASSPRGAGGTNEQFF.

V usage is TRBV25-1 and J usage is TRBJ1-1; 7 nucleotides align to TRBD1. This CDR3 has 12 amino acids. Germline V gene sequence: CDR1 MGHDK, CDR2 SYGVNS. V lost 3 bases to trimming and J lost 11 bases; unmatched junction nucleotides: 6. CDR3 region: CASSEYRGPAFF. Written as DNA, the CDR3 is TGTGCCAGCAGTGAGTACAGGGGTCCGGCTTTCTTT. Drawing the rest from reference TRBV25-1 and TRBJ1-1, the complete variable domain is EADIYQTPRYLVIGTGKKITLECSQTMGHDKMYWYQQDPGMELHLIHYSYGVNSTEKGDLSSESTVSRIRTEHFPLTLESARPSHTSQYLCASSEYRGPAFFGQGTRLTVV.

The chain links TRBV7-2 to TRBJ2-4; 8 bases agree with TRBD1. V shed 3 bases and J 6 bases; nucleotides not matched to a gene: 10. The germline gives CDR1 SGHTA, CDR2 FQGNSA. This CDR3 is 16 amino acids long. The CDR3 sequence: CASSLSRTGRSNIQYF. CDR3 nucleotides: TGTGCCAGCAGCTTGTCCCGGACAGGGAGGTCAAACATTCAGTACTTC. The full variable domain, its missing parts supplied by reference TRBV7-2 and TRBJ2-4, is GAGVSQSPSNKVTEKGKDVELRCDPISGHTALYWYRQSLGQGLEFLIYFQGNSAPDKSGLPSDRFSAERTGGSVSTLTIQRTQQEDSAVYLCASSLSRTGRSNIQYFGAGTRLSVL.

This clonotype was counted between two and nine times. The chain carries TRBV27 and TRBJ1-2; 7 positions match TRBD1. Trimming cost V 0 bases and J 8 bases; bases outside gene matches: 6. The CDR3 sequence is 14 residues long. The germline gives CDR1 MNHEY, CDR2 SMNVEV (reference sequence). CDR3 sequence reads: CASSLSQGVGGYTF. In nucleotides, the CDR3 is TGTGCCAGCAGTTTATCGCAGGGGGTAGGAGGCTACACCTTC.

This chain connects TRBV11-2 to TRBJ1-4; 9 bases line up with TRBD1. Germline assignment: CDR1 SGHAT and CDR2 FQNNGV. The ends lost 3 bases at V and 3 bases at J; junction bases unmatched: 8. The CDR3 contains 17 residues. CDR3 protein: CASSLRPRDRANEKLFF. The CDR3 DNA reads TGTGCCAGCAGCTTGAGACCCCGGGACAGGGCTAATGAAAAACTGTTTTTT.